These 30 T cell receptor beta chains were sequenced from one sample in a study of human T cells and chemical hapten exposure. Using its own MiXCR run on the RACE reads, TCRdb lists one record per CDR3 protein. The sample lists roughly 86,000 distinct CDR3 sequences, approximately 10% occurring once. The time point was: patch test 1, 2 weeks after DPC sensitization. As for treatment: therapeutic diphenylcyclopropenone sensitization with weekly scalp DPC. The sequenced sample was whole blood, obtained in connection with sensitization to the hapten diphenylcyclopropenone (DPC). The source is a man aged 35-49 years with alopecia areata. Some clones in this sample may be carry-over from other donors' samples.

This clonotype was picked up a small number of times. This rearrangement joins TRBV7-9 to TRBJ1-2; D call uncertain. CDR3 size: 14 residues. CDR1 is SEHNR, CDR2 FQNEAQ, per germline (reference sequence). Trimming cost V 6 bases and J 4 bases, with 15 bases left between them. The CDR3 sequence: CASSPSQEPYGYTF. The CDR3 bases are TGTGCCAGCAGTCCTAGTCAGGAACCCTATGGCTACACCTTC.

The rearrangement uses TRBV20-1 and TRBJ2-7; TRBD1 aligns across 7 bases. V was clipped by 0 bases and J by 5 bases; unmatched bases: 7. Germline lookup yields CDR1 DFQATT and CDR2 SNEGSKA (reference sequence). CDR3 size: 14 residues. The CDR3 loop is CSARDRTGVHEQYV. The CDR3 DNA reads as TGCAGTGCTAGAGATCGAACAGGGGTCCACGAGCAGTACGTC.

V is TRBV6-2 or TRBV6-3 and J is TRBJ2-7, with D possibly TRBD2 on 6 matching bases. Per the germline V gene, CDR1 is MNHEY and CDR2 is SVGEGT. V was cut by 0 bases and J by 0 bases, with 18 bases left in between. This CDR3 has 18 amino acids. This CDR3 is CASSYSMEGSASSYEQYV. CDR3 sequence (DNA): TGTGCCAGCAGTTACTCGATGGAGGGTAGCGCGAGCTCCTACGAGCAGTACGTC.

There are many counts of this clonotype. V usage is TRBV10-3 and J usage is TRBJ2-1, with 9 bases matching TRBD1. There are 14 residues in the CDR3. Germline V lookup: CDR1 ENHRY, CDR2 SYGVKD. J gave up 6 bases and V 6 bases, and 6 bases lay outside the gene matches. The CDR3 sequence is CAISRDRDINEQFF. CDR3 sequence (DNA): TGTGCCATCAGCCGGGACAGGGACATCAATGAGCAGTTCTTC.

This clonotype has ten or more counts. V is TRBV27 and J is TRBJ2-2, with 9 bases fitting TRBD2. Per germline, CDR1 MNHEY and CDR2 SMNVEV (reference sequence). The CDR3 loop spans 15 amino acids. J was trimmed by 6 bases and V by 0 bases; bases with no gene match: 2. In DNA form, the CDR3 reads TGTGCCAGCAGTTTATCAAGGACTAGCGCCGGGGAGCTGTTTTTT. This translates into CASSLSRTSAGELFF.

This clonotype was counted a few times. The chain links TRBV3-2 to TRBJ2-7; no DNA check was done on the table's D call, TRBD1. TRBV3-2 is described as a pseudogene. There are 16 residues in the CDR3. For the CDR3, the DNA is TGTGCCAGCAGCCAAGCTGACGGACAGGTCCCGTACGAGCAGTACGTC. Protein: CASSQADGQVPYEQYV.

CDR3: CASSHSYEQYV. CDR3 sequence (DNA): TGTGCCAGCAGCCACTCCTACGAGCAGTACGTC. The rearrangement links TRBV14 to TRBJ2-7; no firm D call. V was pared by 3 bases and J by 0 bases, with 0 bases between. The CDR3 extends over 11 amino acids. Germline CDR1 reads SGHDN; CDR2 reads FVKESK.

This clonotype was counted a few times. The V gene is TRBV29-1, the J gene TRBJ2-7; D unclear. CDR1 and CDR2 (germline): SQVTM, ANQGSEA. The CDR3 covers 12 residues. The ends were cut back, 4 bases at V and 0 bases at J, with 7 bases in the middle. CDR3 in amino acids: CSVATSSYEQYV. The CDR3 DNA reads TGCAGCGTTGCTACGAGCTCCTACGAGCAGTACGTC.

The chain combines TRBV12-3 or TRBV12-4 with TRBJ2-7; D is ambiguous. This CDR3 contains 13 residues. V lost 5 bases and J 6 bases, leaving 14 bases between the germline ends. The CDR3 is CASSLLFKGEQYV. The CDR3 nucleotides are TGTGCCAGCAGTCTACTCTTCAAGGGCGAGCAGTACGTC.

This chain links TRBV18 with TRBJ2-7; 10 bases are shared with TRBD1. The ends lost 5 bases at V and 3 bases at J; junction bases unmatched: 4. This CDR3 is 14 amino acids long. Germline V lookup: CDR1 KGHSH, CDR2 LQKENI. This CDR3 reads CASSSTGGNYEQYF. The CDR3 bases are TGTGCCAGCTCATCGACAGGGGGCAACTACGAGCAGTACTTC.

In DNA form, the CDR3 reads TGCAGTGCTAGACGGACAGAGAGCGGGATATACGAGCAGTACTTC. The encoded protein is CSARRTESGIYEQYF. The chain joins TRBV20-1 to TRBJ2-7; maybe TRBD2 (7 bases). The germline V gene has CDR1 DFQATT and CDR2 SNEGSKA (reference sequence). The CDR3 is 15 residues long. Trimming removed 2 bases at V and 4 bases at J, with 18 bases between.

This clonotype turned up a few times. The chain joins TRBV27 to TRBJ2-7, with D hard to call. The CDR3 sequence is 13 residues long. V was trimmed by 3 bases and J by 9 bases, leaving 15 bases between them. Germline CDR1 reads MNHEY; CDR2 reads SMNVEV (reference sequence). In nucleotides, the CDR3 is TGTGCCAGCAGTTTGCGGCAGGATACAGTGCAGTACTTC. It is translated as CASSLRQDTVQYF.

Many counts were recorded for this clonotype. The chain combines TRBV27 with TRBJ1-6; D possibly corresponds to TRBD1 (5 bases). V was pared by 2 bases and J by 8 bases, with 10 bases between. Germline CDR1 reads MNHEY; CDR2 reads SMNVEV (reference sequence). CDR3 length: 14 residues. This chain's CDR3 is CASSLRDGYSPLHF. The CDR3 nucleotides are TGTGCCAGCAGTTTAAGGGACGGATATTCACCCCTCCACTTT.

This clonotype was seen repeatedly, ten times or more. The chain joins TRBV7-8 to TRBJ2-5; D might be TRBD2 (6 bases). Trimming left V 2 bases short and J 1 base short, with 17 bases between. The germline CDR1 and CDR2 sequences are SGHVS and FQNEAQ. There are 17 residues in the CDR3. DNA of the CDR3: TGTGCCAGCAGCTTACGGTTACGGAGGAGGGCCCAAGAGACCCAGTACTTC. Its translation: CASSLRLRRRAQETQYF.

This clonotype has ten or more counts. The chain joins TRBV5-1 to TRBJ1-5; D is unresolved. CDR3 length: 15 residues. The V end lost 0 bases, the J end lost 1 base, and 8 bases lay between the germline ends. CDR1 is SGHRS, CDR2 YFSETQ, per germline. CDR3 nucleotides: TGCGCCAGCAGCTTGGATAGGGCCAGCAATCAGCCCCAGCATTTT. Translated: CASSLDRASNQPQHF.

A few counts support this clonotype. DNA of the CDR3: TGCGCCAGCAGCTTGGACGGGACCTTTACGGAGACCCAGTACTTC. It yields the protein CASSLDGTFTETQYF. V usage is TRBV5-1 and J usage is TRBJ2-5; D might be TRBD1 or TRBD2, each matching 5 bases. This CDR3 has 15 amino acids. CDR1 is SGHRS and CDR2 is YFSETQ in the germline V gene. Trimming pared 0 bases from V and 5 bases from J, leaving 14 bases between.

The chain couples TRBV4-2 to TRBJ2-7; no clear D gene. Germline CDR1 LGHNA, CDR2 YNFKEQ. With 4 bases removed from V and 3 bases from J, the gap between germline ends came to 13 bases. The CDR3 loop spans 14 amino acids. The CDR3 sequence: CASSLESGDYEQYF. DNA for the CDR3: TGTGCCAGCAGCCTAGAGTCAGGAGACTACGAGCAGTACTTC.

In its sample, this clonotype was seen once. A much larger clone differs by one base, so this may be a read error. This chain links TRBV20-1 with TRBJ2-3, with 8 nucleotides matching TRBD1. V lost 1 base to trimming and J lost 2 bases; unmatched junction nucleotides: 11. The CDR3 runs 17 residues. CDR1 and CDR2 (germline): DFQATT, SNEGSKA (reference sequence). The CDR3 nucleotides are TGCAGTGCTAGAGGTCTTTCCGGGACAGGAGACACAGATACGCAGTATTTT. This gives the protein CSARGLSGTGDTDTQYF.

About this clonotype itself: A junction end diverges from the germline sequence, so it may reflect a read error. This rearrangement joins TRBV7-9 to TRBJ2-7, with a tentative D call TRBD2 (6 bases). Germline-derived CDR1 and CDR2 are SEHNR and FQNEAQ (reference sequence). This CDR3 comprises 13 residues. CDR3 region: CASSPSASSEQYF. In DNA, the CDR3 is TGTGCCAGCAGCCCTAGCGCATCCTCCGAGCAGTACTTC.

This clonotype was seen at least ten times. This chain uses TRBV12-3 or TRBV12-4 with TRBJ1-5; D unresolved. The length of the CDR3 is 13 residues. Trimming stripped 5 bases from V and 4 bases from J, with 9 bases between. DNA of the CDR3: TGTGCCAGCAGTAAGACCATAAATCAGCCCCAGCATTTT. Its translation is CASSKTINQPQHF.

This clonotype came up a few times. The chain employs TRBV18 and TRBJ2-2; D gene ambiguous. V lost 1 base, J lost 3 bases, and 6 bases lay in between. Germline V CDR1 and CDR2: KGHSH, LQKENI. The CDR3 contains 14 residues. The CDR3 protein is CASSPLRDTGELFF. CDR3 in DNA: TGTGCCAGCTCACCACTAAGGGACACCGGGGAGCTGTTTTTT.

This clonotype was counted a few times. This chain links TRBV7-8 with TRBJ2-3; D possibly corresponds to TRBD1 (6 bases). V lost 8 bases to trimming and J lost 3 bases, with 15 bases between them. CDR3 length equals 14 residues. CDR1 and CDR2 from the germline V gene are SGHVS and FQNEAQ. The DNA of the CDR3 is TGTGCCAGCGCCGTAGGGGGAGCGACAGATACGCAGTATTTT. This translates into CASAVGGATDTQYF. Combining the CDR3 with reference TRBV7-8 and TRBJ2-3 gives the whole variable domain GAGVSQSPRYKVAKRGQDVALRCDPISGHVSLFWYQQALGQGPEFLTYFQNEAQLDKSGLPSDRFFAERPEGSVSTLKIQRTQQEDSAVYLCASAVGGATDTQYFGPGTRLTVL.

This clonotype was counted a few times. V usage is TRBV20-1 and J usage is TRBJ2-5; 7 positions match TRBD2. Trimming cost V 5 bases and J 0 bases; bases outside gene matches: 9. Per the germline V gene, CDR1 is DFQATT and CDR2 is SNEGSKA (reference sequence). CDR3 size: 15 residues. CDR3 region: CSALRDGRYQETQYF. DNA for the CDR3: TGCAGTGCTCTCCGGGACGGGAGGTACCAAGAGACCCAGTACTTC.

A few counts support this clonotype. V usage is TRBV6-2 or TRBV6-3 and J usage is TRBJ2-3; a possible D gene is TRBD2 (5 bases). This CDR3 has 17 amino acids. Trimming left V 3 bases short and J 0 bases short, with 16 bases between. The germline V gene encodes CDR1 MNHEY and CDR2 SVGEGT. CDR3 residues: CASSYTQERPSTDTQYF. The CDR3, as DNA: TGTGCCAGCAGTTATACCCAGGAGCGGCCTAGCACAGATACGCAGTATTTT.

This clonotype appeared many times. V and J are TRBV10-3 and TRBJ2-3; no clear D. In germline, CDR1 is ENHRY, CDR2 SYGVKD. Trimming took 0 bases from V and 5 from J, leaving 3 bases between them. This CDR3 is 12 amino acids long. The CDR3 sequence: CAISESGDTQYF. The DNA for the CDR3 is TGTGCCATCAGTGAGTCTGGAGATACGCAGTATTTT.

This clonotype appeared many times. This chain joins TRBV12-3 or TRBV12-4 and TRBJ1-2, with TRBD1 identical over 7 bases. V shed 7 bases, J shed 7 bases, and the junction held 9 bases outside the gene matches. This CDR3 contains 13 residues. The CDR3 DNA sequence: TGTGCCAGCACCATGGACAGGTTCGGTGGCTACACCTTC. Translation gives CASTMDRFGGYTF.

This clonotype was picked up many times. The chain has TRBV5-1 and TRBJ2-3, with no clear D. Germline CDR1 is SGHRS and CDR2 is YFSETQ. With 2 bases removed from V and 0 bases from J, the gap between germline ends came to 7 bases. CDR3 length equals 14 residues. CDR3 sequence reads: CASSFSASTDTQYF. DNA of the CDR3: TGCGCCAGCAGCTTTTCGGCTAGCACAGATACGCAGTATTTT. The full variable domain, in which reference TRBV5-1 and TRBJ2-3 provide the parts outside the CDR3, is KAGVTQTPRYLIKTRGQQVTLSCSPISGHRSVSWYQQTPGQGLQFLFEYFSETQRNKGNFPGRFSGRQFSNSRSEMNVSTLELGDSALYLCASSFSASTDTQYFGPGTRLTVL.

The table lists this clonotype with a few counts. CDR3 loop: CASSLPAGAGELFF. For the CDR3, the DNA is TGTGCCAGCAGCTTACCCGCAGGGGCCGGGGAGCTGTTTTTT. This rearrangement joins TRBV7-2 to TRBJ2-2, with D tentatively TRBD1 (6 bases). The V gene's germline CDR1 is SGHTA and CDR2 FQGNSA. The V end lost 2 bases, the J end lost 6 bases, and 10 bases lay between the germline ends. The length of the CDR3 is 14 residues.

This clonotype appeared a few times. V usage is TRBV29-1 and J usage is TRBJ2-3, with a weak D call TRBD2 (6 bases). Germline values: CDR1 SQVTM, CDR2 ANQGSEA. This CDR3 is 13 amino acids long. Trimming cost V 7 bases and J 2 bases, with 13 bases left between them. The CDR3 is CSAVGGLTDTQYF. CDR3 sequence (DNA): TGCAGCGCCGTGGGGGGTCTCACAGATACGCAGTATTTT.

The chain joins TRBV18 to TRBJ2-1, with D perhaps matching TRBD1 (5 bases). There are 15 residues in the CDR3. Trimming stripped 0 bases from V and 2 bases from J, with 8 bases between. CDR1 and CDR2 (germline): KGHSH, LQKENI. The CDR3 spells CASSPPLQAYNEQFF. CDR3 nucleotide sequence: TGTGCCAGCTCACCACCGTTACAGGCCTACAATGAGCAGTTCTTC.